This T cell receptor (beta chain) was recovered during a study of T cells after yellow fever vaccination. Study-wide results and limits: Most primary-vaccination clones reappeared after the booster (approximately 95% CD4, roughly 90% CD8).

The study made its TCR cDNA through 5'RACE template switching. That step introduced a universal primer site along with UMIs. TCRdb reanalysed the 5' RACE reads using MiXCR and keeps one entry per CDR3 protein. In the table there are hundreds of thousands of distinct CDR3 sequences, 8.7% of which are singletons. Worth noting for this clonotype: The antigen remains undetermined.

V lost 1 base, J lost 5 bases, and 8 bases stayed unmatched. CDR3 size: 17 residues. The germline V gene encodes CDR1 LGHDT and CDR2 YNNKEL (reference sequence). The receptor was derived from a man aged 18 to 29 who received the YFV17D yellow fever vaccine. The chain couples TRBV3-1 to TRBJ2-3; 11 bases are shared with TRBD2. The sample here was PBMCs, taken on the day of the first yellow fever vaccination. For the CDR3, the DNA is TGTGCCAGCAGCCAAGGGTCCGCTAGCGGGGGGTTAGATACGCAGTATTTT. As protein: CASSQGSASGGLDTQYF.